This T cell receptor (beta chain) was captured by sequencing in a study of PD-L1 blockade in urothelial cancer. Study summary: Blood analysis occurred 3 weeks (second dose) and 6 weeks after treatment start.

The repertoire was sequenced with immunoSEQ multiplex PCR; TCRdb's copy has only in-frame clones and lacks some. The data show roughly 54,000 clones, 87% seen once. Time point described: pretreatment peripheral blood. Trimming removed 3 bases from V and 2 bases from J; junction bases left unmatched: 9. Germline V CDR1 and CDR2: KGHSH, LQKENI. The CDR3 is 17 residues long. The TCR sequence derives from a woman in her sixties or seventies with urothelial cancer. The chain couples TRBV18 to TRBJ2-1; 8 bases match TRBD2. Sample: PBMCs, taken around atezolizumab (anti-PD-L1) treatment. This chain's CDR3 is CASSPPSGPSPYNEQFF. The DNA of the CDR3 is TGTGCCAGCTCACCCCCTAGCGGGCCGTCCCCCTACAATGAGCAGTTCTTC.